The 14 T cell receptor beta chains listed next were all sequenced from one sample in a study of cytomegalovirus exposure and HLA in healthy donors. PCR amplification relied on 60 Vbeta primers (plus 13 Jbeta primers). TCRdb keeps only in-frame clones here, not all; method: immunoSEQ multiplex PCR. The sample lists under 200,000 clones; around 79% were seen once. The sample consisted of PBMCs. These receptor sequences come from a male donor in good health and CMV-seropositive.

V and J are TRBV27 and TRBJ2-7; 7 bases line up with TRBD1. CDR1 is MNHEY, CDR2 SMNVEV, per germline (reference sequence). The CDR3 covers 13 residues. Unmatched junction bases numbered 6, after V lost 6 bases and J lost 4 bases. CDR3 loop: CASSHRGRYEQYF. The DNA for the CDR3 is TGTGCCAGCAGCCACAGGGGTAGGTACGAGCAGTACTTC.

The genes are TRBV7-9 and TRBJ2-7, with TRBD2 as a possible D gene (7 bases). Trimming took 8 bases from V and 2 from J, leaving 16 bases between them. Germline CDR1 is SEHNR and CDR2 is FQNEAQ (reference sequence). The CDR3 extends over 14 amino acids. Written as DNA, the CDR3 is TGTGCCAGCGGGGGGGCAGGGGCACCCTACGAGCAGTACTTC. Amino acids: CASGGAGAPYEQYF.

The gene calls are TRBV6-1 and TRBJ2-2; D unresolved. Per the germline V gene, CDR1 is MNHNS and CDR2 is SASEGT. This CDR3 contains 17 residues. V shed 2 bases and J shed 0 bases, with 13 bases lying between them. CDR3 DNA sequence: TGTGCCAGCAGTGAACTTGGCAGAACCGCGAACACCGGGGAGCTGTTTTTT. Translating it yields CASSELGRTANTGELFF.

The chain is built from TRBV7-2 and TRBJ2-1; 8 positions agree with TRBD2. The CDR3 is made up of 14 amino acids. The V and J ends lost 2 bases and 10 bases, in that order; junction bases with no gene match: 7. Germline lookup yields CDR1 SGHTA and CDR2 FQGNSA. CDR3 protein: CASSLRGGPEEQFF. CDR3 DNA sequence: TGTGCCAGCAGCTTACGGGGGGGCCCGGAAGAGCAGTTCTTC.

The rearrangement joins TRBV4-3 to TRBJ1-1; perhaps TRBD1 as D (6 bases). Germline V CDR1 and CDR2: LGHNA, YSLEER. This CDR3 region has 13 residues. V dropped 3 bases and J dropped 11 bases, with 16 bases sitting between them. The CDR3 region has the DNA TGCGCCAGCAGCCAGTTAAAGGGGGAACTGGCTTTCTTT. Translating gives CASSQLKGELAFF.

This clone was seen a few times. The rearrangement joins TRBV7-2 to TRBJ2-3; 9 bases match TRBD1. J gave up 2 bases and V 5 bases, and 8 bases lay outside the gene matches. There are 16 residues in the CDR3. Germline CDR1 and CDR2: SGHTA and FQGNSA. In nucleotides, the CDR3 is TGTGCCAGCAGCACGAGAGGGACAGGGAACACAGATACGCAGTATTTT. Its translation: CASSTRGTGNTDTQYF.

The genes are TRBV7-5 and TRBJ2-1; the D segment call TRBD2 is taken from the table without a DNA check. TRBV7-5 is flagged as a pseudogene. The CDR3 has 19 residues. The CDR3 nucleotides are TGTGCCAGAAGCGGGGGACTAGCGGGAGAGTCGGGCTCCTACAATGAGCAGTTCTTC. It is translated as CARSGGLAGESGSYNEQFF.

The rearrangement joins TRBV9 to TRBJ2-7, with 9 bases lining up with TRBD1. J lost 2 bases, V lost 4 bases, and 4 bases had no gene match. The CDR3 sequence is 14 residues long. Germline lookup yields CDR1 SGDLS and CDR2 YYNGEE. CDR3 region: CASSPRTGAYEQYF. The CDR3 nucleotides read TGTGCCAGCAGCCCCCGGACAGGGGCCTACGAGCAGTACTTC. Together with reference TRBV9 and TRBJ2-7, the CDR3 gives the full variable domain: DSGVTQTPKHLITATGQRVTLRCSPRSGDLSVYWYQQSLDQGLQFLIQYYNGEERAKGNILERFSAQQFPDLHSELNLSSLELGDSALYFCASSPRTGAYEQYFGPGTRLTVT.

The chain carries TRBV7-3 and TRBJ2-2, with D hard to call. CDR3 size: 14 residues. The germline CDR1 and CDR2 sequences are SGHTA and FQGTGA. V was trimmed by 1 base and J by 5 bases, leaving 8 bases between them. In nucleotides, the CDR3 is TGTGCCAGCAGCTTAATTGTCGGTACCGGGGAGCTGTTTTTT. Translated: CASSLIVGTGELFF.

The genes are TRBV27 and TRBJ1-1, with D unresolved. Trimming removed 8 bases from V and 2 bases from J, with 15 bases in between. CDR1 is MNHEY, CDR2 SMNVEV, per germline (reference sequence). The CDR3 is 14 amino acids. CDR3 DNA sequence: TGTGCCAGCGGCCAAGCGGGCCTTAACACTGAAGCTTTCTTT. Its protein product is CASGQAGLNTEAFF.

V usage is TRBV13 and J usage is TRBJ1-5; 8 positions match TRBD1. Per the germline V gene, CDR1 is PRHDT and CDR2 is FYEKMQ (reference sequence). V was clipped by 3 bases and J by 4 bases; unmatched bases: 5. There are 15 residues in the CDR3. DNA for the CDR3: TGTGCCAGCAGCTTCGGACAGGGCGGTAATCAGCCCCAGCATTTT. It encodes CASSFGQGGNQPQHF. Variable domain in full (rest from reference TRBV13 and TRBJ1-5): AAGVIQSPRHLIKEKRETATLKCYPIPRHDTVYWYQQGPGQDPQFLISFYEKMQSDKGSIPDRFSAQQFSDYHSELNMSSLELGDSALYFCASSFGQGGNQPQHFGDGTRLSIL.

This clone occurred once. The rearrangement joins TRBV2 to TRBJ2-1; the match to TRBD2 covers 8 bases. Per the germline V gene, CDR1 is SNHLY and CDR2 is FYNNEI. The trim removed 4 bases at V and 3 bases at J, leaving 2 bases unmatched. The CDR3 spans 14 residues. CDR3 DNA sequence: TGTGCCAGCAGTGGCGGGAGGAGCTACAATGAGCAGTTCTTC. It codes for CASSGGRSYNEQFF.

The chain combines TRBV5-1 with TRBJ2-1; tentative D call: TRBD2 (5 bases). Trimming took 4 bases from V and 9 from J, leaving 11 bases between them. CDR1 and CDR2 from the germline V gene are SGHRS and YFSETQ. The CDR3 has 12 amino acids. The chain's CDR3 is CASSRERREQFF. The CDR3 DNA follows: TGCGCCAGCAGCAGGGAGCGTCGTGAGCAGTTCTTC.

V and J are TRBV6-1 and TRBJ2-5, with D perhaps TRBD1 (6 bases). Trimming shortened V by 7 bases and J by 1 base, and 13 bases separated the two germline ends. Germline CDR1 MNHNS, CDR2 SASEGT. The length of the CDR3 is 14 residues. The CDR3 bases are TGTGCCAGCAAATACGGGACATCCCAAGAGACCCAGTACTTC. Translating it yields CASKYGTSQETQYF.